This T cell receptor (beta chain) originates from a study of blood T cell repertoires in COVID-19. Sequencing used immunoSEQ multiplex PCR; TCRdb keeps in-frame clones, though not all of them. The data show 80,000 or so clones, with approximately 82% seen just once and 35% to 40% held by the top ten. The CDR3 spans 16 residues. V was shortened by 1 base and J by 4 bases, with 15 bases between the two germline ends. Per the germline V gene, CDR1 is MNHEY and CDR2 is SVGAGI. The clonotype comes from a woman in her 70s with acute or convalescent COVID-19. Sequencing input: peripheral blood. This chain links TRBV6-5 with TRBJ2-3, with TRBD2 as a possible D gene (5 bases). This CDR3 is CASSYFSSRESDTQYF. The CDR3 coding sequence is TGTGCCAGCAGTTACTTTTCTTCGAGGGAATCAGATACGCAGTATTTT.